This T cell receptor beta chain derives from a study of response to subunit inactivated influenza vaccine (dated by TCRdb to between 2018 and 2020). For the study in its entirety: Deep quantitative profiling of the T cell receptor repertoire was used in the study to follow responses to a trivalent subunit inactivated influenza vaccine.

The cysteine opens and the phenylalanine closes a CDR3 of 16 amino acids. Just CDR3 DNA is preserved here, 48 bases in frame from base 1. The germline V and J ends show losses of 2 bases and 1 base respectively, and no gene match explains 5 bases of the junction. The germline V gene (reference sequence) specifies DFQATT as CDR1 and SNEGSKA as CDR2. General study outcomes and caveats: The authors proposed that each seasonal influenza vaccination may bring in only a limited number of new T cells.

Library generation was performed with RT-PCR. The sample was run on an Illumina HiSeq 2500. Through fastp at Q25 and MiXCR, TCRdb rebuilt clones from the public reads, retaining in-frame beta chains. Merged by CDR3 protein, the rows form single entries marked with the most common genes and DNA. The sample includes 450,000 to 550,000 distinct CDR3 sequences, with about 25% observed a single time. Of the sample, approximately 2% falls within the top ten clones. About this clonotype: The antigen it recognizes is unknown. One base away there is no much larger clone; base qualities are not given.

The V and J segments used are TRBV20-1 and TRBJ2-1; 10 bases in the middle match TRBD2. The source is a man over 45 who received an inactivated influenza vaccine. Donor details come from another sample of the same person, matched by shared clones. The sequenced sample was CD4+ T cells sorted from PBMCs, obtained less than 6 days after vaccination. The CDR3 region: CSARLLAGVSYNEQFF. The DNA sequence is as follows: TGCAGTGCTAGATTGCTAGCGGGAGTATCCTACAATGAGCAGTTCTTC.